Listed here are 4 T cell receptor beta chains from one sample, sequenced in a study of monozygotic twins with inflammatory bowel disease (dated by TCRdb to the late 2010s). The library relied on 5' RACE. This sample was sequenced with an Illumina HiSeq 2500. After TCRdb reprocessed the reads, each CDR3 protein sequence was kept as one row, without DNA. The table for this sample lists approximately 400,000 distinct CDR3 sequences. 2% to 3% of the sample lies in the top ten. Material: blood. Receptors originate from a human donor with ulcerative colitis or Crohn's disease, or a healthy co-twin of an affected twin (not recorded which).

V and J are TRBV7-9 and TRBJ1-2; the D call from TCRdb, TRBD1, cannot be confirmed without DNA. CDR3 length: 16 residues. Germline V gene data show CDR1 as SEHNR and CDR2 as FQNEAQ (reference sequence). The CDR3 here is CASSQRTAEANYGYTF.

This chain connects TRBV20-1 to TRBJ2-1; checking the TCRdb D call of TRBD2 is not possible without DNA. This CDR3 region has 14 residues. The germline V gene has CDR1 DFQATT and CDR2 SNEGSKA (reference sequence). CDR3 amino acids: CSATGTPAYNEQFF.

The rearrangement joins TRBV19 to TRBJ2-3; TCRdb picks TRBD2, but there is no DNA to check that call. This CDR3 has 13 amino acids. Germline values: CDR1 LNHDA, CDR2 SQIVND (reference sequence). This chain's CDR3 is CASSVHVAGQSHF.

CDR3 sequence reads: CASVGSATQYF. V usage is TRBV7-9 and J usage is TRBJ2-3. This CDR3 is 11 amino acids long. Germline CDR1 SEHNR, CDR2 FQNEAQ (reference sequence).